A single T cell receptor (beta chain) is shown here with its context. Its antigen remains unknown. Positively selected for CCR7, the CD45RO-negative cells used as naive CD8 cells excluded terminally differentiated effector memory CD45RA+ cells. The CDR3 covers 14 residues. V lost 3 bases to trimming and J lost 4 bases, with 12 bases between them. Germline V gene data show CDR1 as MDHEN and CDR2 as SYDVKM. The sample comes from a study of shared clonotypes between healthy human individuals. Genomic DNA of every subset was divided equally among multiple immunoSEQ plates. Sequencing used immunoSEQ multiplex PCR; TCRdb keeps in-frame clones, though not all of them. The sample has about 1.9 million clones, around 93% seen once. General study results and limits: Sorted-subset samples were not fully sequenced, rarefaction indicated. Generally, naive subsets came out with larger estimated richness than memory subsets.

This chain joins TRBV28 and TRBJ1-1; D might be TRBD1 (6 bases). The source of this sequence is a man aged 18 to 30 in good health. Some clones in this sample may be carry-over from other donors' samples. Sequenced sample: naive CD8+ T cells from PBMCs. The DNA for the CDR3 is TGTGCCAGCAGTTTCGAACAGGGAGGCACTGAAGCTTTCTTT. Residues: CASSFEQGGTEAFF.